This T cell receptor beta chain originates from a study of T cells in tuberculosis. General study findings and limits: Smaller distances to GMM-specific TCRs suggested their expansion in active tuberculosis.

The germline V gene encodes CDR1 SGHVS and CDR2 FQNEAQ. This CDR3 is 18 amino acids long. V lost 4 bases and J lost 0, with 19 bases in between. Time point specified: new active TB diagnosis, blood taken before or within 7 days of starting treatment. Sequenced by immunoSEQ multiplex PCR; TCRdb stores in-frame clones only, minus some. The repertoire has tens of thousands of clones, roughly 94% of them found once; the top ten carry 6.8%. About this clone itself: Its antigen is not identified.

This chain uses TRBV7-8 with TRBJ1-5; weak D call: TRBD1 (6 bases). This receptor was identified in an adult with tuberculosis. Specimen: PBMCs, collected at tuberculosis diagnosis. The CDR3 nucleotides read TGTGCCAGCAGCTGGGACACATCCCTTGGGGTTAGCAATCAGCCCCAGCATTTT. This gives the protein CASSWDTSLGVSNQPQHF.